One T cell receptor (beta chain) is described in this entry. What it binds is unknown. Generated by immunoSEQ multiplex PCR, the TCRdb table keeps only in-frame clones and is missing some. The sample has some 63,000 clones; 90% are singletons. The sample belongs to a study of PD-1 blockade in classical Hodgkin lymphoma. Broader study findings: As was reported, newly diagnosed patients showed lower baseline TCR diversity than healthy donors did. Individuals initiating nivolumab under 1 year after ASCT were excluded.

Following autologous stem cell transplantation, relapse occurred in every patient, and exposure to brentuximab vedotin varied. CDR1 KGHSH and CDR2 LQKENI come from the germline V gene. The CDR3 sequence is 14 residues long. V was trimmed by 2 bases and J by 3 bases, leaving 11 bases between them. The rearrangement links TRBV18 to TRBJ2-7; the D gene could be TRBD1 or TRBD2 (5 bases each). The TCR comes from a human donor with classical Hodgkin lymphoma. The sequences come from peripheral blood mononuclear cells (PBMCs), collected at baseline. The CDR3 nucleotides read TGTGCCAGCTCACCAGGCAGGGACCTCTACGAGCAGTACTTC. Protein: CASSPGRDLYEQYF.